This T cell receptor (beta chain) was captured by sequencing in a study of T cells in Graves' hyperthyroidism and ophthalmopathy. It was RNA transcripts that yielded the amplified TCR beta CDR3 regions. Primed by the HTBI set, a first-round RT-PCR was run on the TCR CDR3. Via MiXCR, TCRdb re-called the multiplex PCR reads, giving one row per CDR3 protein. The sample records hundreds of thousands of distinct CDR3 sequences, around 45% being singletons. General study findings and limits: Most thyroid clonotypes expanded above 0.001 appeared in blood too. The model forecast ophthalmopathy, anticipating it by a median about 6.5 months before onset.

Germline CDR1 reads LNHNV; CDR2 reads YYDKDF (reference sequence). The CDR3 has 16 amino acids. In regard to this clonotype: No antigen is known for it. It may be a read error: a sequence one base away is much more abundant.

This clonotype was sampled from a woman in her late teens or twenties with Graves' hyperthyroidism. Sequenced input: peripheral blood or thyroid tissue (not recorded which). V usage is TRBV15 and J usage is TRBJ1-1; the D gene is possibly TRBD1 (5 bases). The CDR3 DNA reads TGTGCCACCAGCAGAGATGGGGGGACTGGGAGAGGGGAAGTTTTCTTT. Protein product: CATSRDGGTGRGEVFF.